This is a list of T cell receptor beta chains from one sample in a study of T-cell reconstitution after alpha-beta-depleted transplantation in children. MiXCR was run by TCRdb on the PCR reads, yielding one entry per CDR3 protein. The sample lists over 550,000 distinct CDR3 sequences, roughly a tenth seen once, with around 4% in the top ten. The sample in question was PBMCs from the stem cell graft donor, obtained from the stem cell graft. The receptor source for this set is a human donor who donated a stem cell graft to a child with acute myeloid leukemia. The CDR3 runs from the conserved cysteine through the conserved F or W. D genes are given only for firm matches. Size values are once, few and many counts, or a class for expanded clones, and some rows have none.

clone size	J gene	D gene	V gene	CDR3 protein	CDR3 DNA
many	TRBJ2-1	-	TRBV7-3	CASSLGRDEPQFF	TGTGCCAGCAGCTTAGGGCGAGATGAACCGCAGTTCTTC
-	TRBJ1-6	-	TRBV9	CASSVTGSGSPLHF	TGTGCCAGCAGCGTCACAGGGTCGGGGTCACCCCTCCACTTT
-	TRBJ2-7	TRBD2	TRBV20-1	CSARSSGLAASYEQYF	TGCAGTGCTAGATCATCGGGGCTAGCGGCCTCCTACGAGCAGTACTTC
many	TRBJ2-3	-	TRBV20-1	CSARNTDTQYF	TGCAGTGCTAGAAACACAGATACGCAGTATTTT
-	TRBJ2-1	TRBD1	TRBV27	CASSFPGQGPYNEQFF	TGTGCCAGCAGTTTCCCTGGACAGGGTCCCTACAATGAGCAGTTCTTC
many	TRBJ2-7	TRBD2	TRBV27	CASSDVAAGGYEQYF	TGTGCCAGCAGTGATGTGGCGGCGGGAGGGTACGAGCAGTACTTC
few	TRBJ1-5	TRBD1	TRBV7-9	CASSFAGGSNQPQHF	TGTGCCAGCAGCTTTGCAGGGGGGAGCAATCAGCCCCAGCATTTT
many	TRBJ1-6	-	TRBV12-3/TRBV12-4	CASRGRRNNSPLHF	TGTGCCAGTAGGGGACGGCGAAATAATTCACCCCTCCACTTT
-	TRBJ2-1	TRBD2	TRBV29-1	CSVQSVLAGGSDNEQFF	TGCAGCGTTCAGTCCGTGTTAGCGGGGGGCTCGGACAATGAGCAGTTCTTC
few	TRBJ1-5	-	TRBV20-1	CSALGTAKNQPQHF	TGCAGTGCCCTTGGGACGGCTAAAAATCAGCCCCAGCATTTT
-	TRBJ2-6	-	TRBV4-2	CASSQDDRPGSGANVLTF	TGTGCCAGCAGCCAAGATGACAGGCCGGGGTCTGGGGCCAACGTCCTGACTTTC
many	TRBJ2-7	-	TRBV7-2	CASSSRRGSLEQYF	TGTGCCAGCAGCTCTAGAAGGGGGTCGCTGGAGCAGTACTTC